These 3 T cell receptor beta chains share one sample of origin, sequenced in a study of OX40 agonist ivuxolimab in advanced cancers. Clones were sequenced by immunoSEQ multiplex PCR, and TCRdb holds only the in-frame ones, with some missing. The data contain 76,000 or so clones, roughly 85% of them singletons. The material was CD4+ or CD8+ T cells sorted from blood, obtained in a trial of the OX40 agonist ivuxolimab. These receptors all come from an adult with an advanced solid tumor such as melanoma, head and neck, liver or kidney cancer.

The J gene is TRBJ1-1, the V gene TRBV18, with 8 positions matching TRBD1. The V segment lost 2 bases and the J segment 4 bases; nucleotides outside the gene matches: 9. The CDR3 is 16 residues long. The germline CDR1 and CDR2 sequences are KGHSH and LQKENI. CDR3 region: CASSPRAPGGITEAFF. In nucleotides, the CDR3 is TGTGCCAGCTCACCAAGGGCTCCAGGGGGCATCACTGAAGCTTTCTTT.

The chain combines TRBV11-3 with TRBJ2-3; TRBD1 matches at 7 bases. The germline V gene has CDR1 SGHNT and CDR2 YENEEA. J lost 0 bases, V lost 4 bases, and 7 bases had no gene match. This CDR3 has 16 residues. CDR3 nucleotides: TGTGCCAGCAGCTCGGGACAGACCCGTAGCACAGATACGCAGTATTTT. Protein product: CASSSGQTRSTDTQYF.

The chain links TRBV9 to TRBJ2-3; D possibly corresponds to TRBD2 (6 bases). This CDR3 comprises 16 residues. Trimming shortened V by 4 bases and J by 3 bases, and 18 bases separated the two germline ends. Per germline, CDR1 SGDLS and CDR2 YYNGEE. The DNA of the CDR3 is TGTGCCAGCAGCCACAGCGCGGGGCAAAGGACAGATACGCAGTATTTT. It specifies CASSHSAGQRTDTQYF.